This T cell receptor beta chain is drawn from a study of cytomegalovirus exposure and HLA in healthy donors (dated by TCRdb to about 2017). Notes on the research overall: According to an earlier analysis of 550 to 700 of the donors, about 179 million T cells yielded roughly 110 million unique TCR beta sequences and around 280 Gb of sequence data. Around 320 gigabases of sequencing data and some 85 million unique TCR sequences were included in an early release covering 550 to 650 HLA-typed donors. Of the 398 genotyped donors, 65% to 90% were placed in the genetic ancestry cluster associated with self-reported Caucasian donors. The study aimed to test whether cataloging public T cell receptors could reveal signatures of past pathogen exposure. The study profiled the T cell repertoires of 550 to 700 subjects by immunosequencing and related them to cytomegalovirus serostatus. Along with the approximately 700-subject first cohort, a separate validation cohort of 120 different subjects was used. High-throughput TCR immunosequencing, statistical association of individual TCRs with disease status, and machine learning were combined to predict cytomegalovirus infection status. A later analysis re-analyzed previously published TCR beta repertoires from 600 to 850 donors and added high-resolution HLA genotyping to study TCR occurrence patterns. Rather than using new phenotypic data, the later analysis identified candidate immune exposures from TCR beta sequences and from how often those sequences occurred across donors. An earlier analysis of 587 of the donors used high-throughput TCR beta sequencing to judge whether each TCR beta V gene segment behaved as functional or pseudogenic. Donor age, sex, ethnicity and CMV serostatus were collected together with the repertoire data. A later genetic analysis took genome-wide SNP genotypes for 398 of the 666 donors and used that subset as a discovery cohort. Every repertoire in the discovery cohort had been generated on one and the same sequencing platform. HLA typing covered class I and class II loci at four-digit resolution. Typing coverage differed by locus: A, B, C, DRB1 and DQB1 were typed in roughly 620-640 donors, DQA1 in 522, DPA1 in some 570, and DPB1 in 450 to 480. Roughly 5 DR-DQ haplotypes were handled as single units for association and clustering, since linkage in the cohort was strong. On average, roughly 200,000 unique TCR beta nucleotide sequences were sequenced per donor among about 400 genotyped donors of the cohort, with roughly 18% of those sequences being non-productive.

The research as a whole found: Sequencing depth was assumed to be roughly uniform across donors in the presence/absence analyses, though that assumption may not hold. A further reported finding was that TCR beta sequences accurately predicted the HLA-A and HLA-B alleles for most subjects in the first cohort. This cohort had only TCR beta chains sequenced, and the lack of alpha or paired-chain data limited which features could be detected. A later analysis associated 16,951 TCR beta sequences with specific HLA alleles at a false discovery rate of 0.05. When HLA alleles, especially DR and DQ, strongly co-occurred, TCR associations were difficult to assign to individual alleles. Because HLA typing was unavailable for some donors at each locus, only the typed subset was used in association tests. A total of fewer than 200 TCR beta chains were listed by the study as associated with cytomegalovirus. In both the original and validation cohorts, the classifier was reported to diagnose cytomegalovirus status with high specificity and sensitivity. In an earlier analysis of approximately 590 of the donors, most TCR beta V segments appeared in productive rearrangements about 87% or about 30% of the time, broadly matching IMGT annotations. A few of the identified cytomegalovirus-associated TCR beta chains were confirmed in vitro to be specific for cytomegalovirus antigens. Most CMV-associated TCR beta chains appeared to be HLA-restricted in a later analysis, and the HLA associations seemed to be driven largely by CMV exposure. In a later analysis, HLA-associated TCR beta chains were found to be more clonally expanded and to have lower generation probabilities than equally common non-associated chains. A cluster of highly shared sequence variants was judged likely to be a technical artifact of the sequencing pipeline. Most TCR sequences were seen in very few donors, while some public TCRs were found in many individuals. In a later analysis, TCR association rates were found to vary across HLA loci, with the most associated TCRs seen for DRB1 alleles and the fewest for HLA-C alleles. Compared with the approximately 670-donor mean, donors in an Asian-associated ancestry cluster had fewer N-insertions in productive TCRs, according to a later genetic analysis. Several of the top co-occurrence clusters appeared to be linked to parvovirus B19, influenza, CMV and Epstein-Barr virus, according to a later analysis. The authors suggested that the approach could potentially be generalized to other disease states and immunological phenotypes. Linkage disequilibrium might explain the correlated functional status among segregating V segments, but an unknown experimental factor could not be ruled out. In a later genetic analysis, a missense DCLRE1C variant was associated with V-gene and J-gene trimming of TCR beta chains, and the association was replicated in an independent cohort. For the cohort, immune exposure information was limited to CMV serostatus. Because counts were too low, 15 to 20 rarely observed V segments, including chromosome 9 orphons, were left out of the earlier analysis of 587 of the donors.

Libraries were prepared through the immunoSEQ multiplex PCR assay. The multiplex PCR relied on a mix of 60 forward primers for TCR Vbeta segments and 13 reverse primers for TCR Jbeta segments. A multiplex PCR assay on genomic DNA amplified the CDR3 region of rearranged TCR beta genes. The Illumina HiSeq System was used to sequence the amplified TCR beta libraries as 87-base-pair reads. The source study handled its data this way. Across the 666 repertoires, a later analysis counted 75 million to 90 million unique TCR beta chains, around 11 million of which were shared by at least two donors. Raw reads were error-corrected and collapsed into unique sequences by a nearest-neighbor algorithm in which closely related sequences were merged to remove PCR and sequencing errors. To assign V, D and J gene segments, CDR3 sequences were aligned to IMGT reference sequences. For a sequence to be retained, a match of at least six nucleotides to both a V gene segment and a J gene segment was required. Rearrangements were classified as productive when the CDR3 lacked stop codons and remained in frame with V and J, and all other rearrangements were classified as non-productive. Following IMGT convention, CDR3 was defined as the stretch from the second conserved V-encoded cysteine up to the conserved J-encoded phenylalanine. Sequences without an unambiguous match to a single V gene segment were excluded from the earlier analysis of over 500 of the donors. In an earlier analysis of 587 of the donors, a V segment was called functional when productive rearrangements were above 56.7%, and segregating when the standard deviation between donors exceeded 5%. A statistical classification framework was built for diagnosing cytomegalovirus status from the catalog of TCR beta chain sequences. V and J gene assignment, in a later analysis, came from comparing TCR nucleotide sequences with IMGT/GENE-DB human TR gene sequences. Using the TCRdist pipeline, a later analysis assigned CDR3 sequences along with most-parsimonious VDJ recombination scenarios. In a later analysis, each TCR beta chain was defined by its CDR3 amino acid sequence together with its V-gene family, and reads without a unique V-gene family were excluded. As a way to deal with suspected cross-contamination and a sequencing artifact, a later analysis dropped 450 to 600 nucleotide sequences that were highly shared and had low generation probability. In a later analysis, a clonal expansion index was calculated for each public chain from normalized within-repertoire ranks of inferred template counts. In a later analysis, generation probabilities were computed using a VDJ recombination model fitted to out-of-frame rearrangements, and the results were checked against IGoR. A later analysis scored TCR-TCR, TCR-HLA and TCR-CMV co-occurrence with hypergeometric tests, applying a repertoire-size bias correction to TCR pairs. False discovery rates were estimated in a later analysis by permuting HLA or CMV assignments 20 times. In a later analysis, co-occurring TCRs were grouped with DBSCAN, and TCRdist sequence similarity was added when clustering was performed within HLA-allele-positive subsets. Repertoires with fewer than 30,000 or more than 120,000 public chains were left out of co-occurrence clustering, as were several repertoires with anomalous nucleotide sharing. Drawn from immuneACCESS, this table holds only the in-frame rearrangements with V and J called that TCRdb kept. Clones are partly lost; checked studies trace under half to an unresolved V gene and leave the rest unexplained. Clone size and V and J calls were adopted from that table, with D and trimming inferred from the DNA. This sample comprises about 130,000 clones, approximately 17% of them detected only once. Clones ranked in the top ten supply approximately 2.9% of the sample.

A note on this clone: The antigen this receptor binds is unknown. No qualities accompany the bases; no much larger clone lies one base away.

The cohort consisted of hundreds of healthy bone marrow donors. Cohort members were all nominally healthy when sampled, although unrecorded immune exposures were likely present. The donor tested CMV seropositive and was one of the 289 seropositive cohort members. Each donor provided a peripheral blood sample, and peripheral blood mononuclear cells were used for TCR beta sequencing. The Qiagen DNeasy Blood Extraction Kit was used to extract genomic DNA from the blood cell samples. The sequencing sample was made of PBMCs. This sequence originates from a female donor in good health and CMV-seropositive.

The CDR3 is CASSSTGSPTDTQYF. The bases are TGTGCCAGCAGTTCCACAGGATCTCCTACAGATACGCAGTATTTT. This chain is built from TRBV27 and TRBJ2-3, and perhaps TRBD1 as D gene, on 5 matching bases. The trim is 4 bases for V and 3 bases for J, with a gap of 14 bases between the germline ends. As encoded in the germline V gene (reference sequence), CDR1 is MNHEY while CDR2 is SMNVEV. Reading from cysteine to phenylalanine, the CDR3 counts 15 amino acids. This entry keeps only the CDR3 DNA: 45 bases, framed from base 1.